Presented here are 14 T cell receptor beta chains from one specimen sequenced in a study of T cell responses to AZD1222 COVID-19 vaccine. Some clones are missing from TCRdb's copy, which holds only in-frame ones; the method was immunoSEQ multiplex PCR. The data show about 110,000 clones, 92% seen once. The sample consisted of peripheral blood, taken 28 days after the second AZD1222 dose. These receptors were collected from an adult who received the AZD1222 COVID-19 vaccine.

The V and J genes are TRBV28 and TRBJ2-7, with TRBD1 matching 8 bases. CDR1 is MDHEN and CDR2 is SYDVKM in the germline V gene. With 6 bases clipped from V and 7 bases from J, the junction kept 8 bases outside the gene matches. The CDR3 contains 13 residues. In DNA form, the CDR3 reads TGTGCCAGCAGACTGACAGGGGAAGGAGAGCAGTACTTC. Translating gives CASRLTGEGEQYF.

DNA of the CDR3: TGCGCCAGCAGCCCCGGACGGGGACAGATCGATGAGCAGTTCTTC. This translates into CASSPGRGQIDEQFF. The chain couples TRBV5-1 to TRBJ2-1; TRBD1 agrees at 7 bases. Germline CDR1 is SGHRS and CDR2 is YFSETQ. V was pared by 4 bases and J by 8 bases, with 12 bases of the junction left unmatched. The CDR3 covers 15 residues.

The rearrangement links TRBV19 to TRBJ2-3; maybe TRBD1 (5 bases). Trimming pared 2 bases from V and 2 bases from J, leaving 17 bases between. The CDR3 extends over 17 amino acids. Germline-derived CDR1 and CDR2 are LNHDA and SQIVND (reference sequence). The chain's CDR3 is CASSISGPQETTDTQYF. The CDR3 bases are TGTGCCAGTAGTATAAGTGGGCCACAGGAGACCACAGATACGCAGTATTTT.

The chain joins TRBV6-5 to TRBJ1-1; 12 bases fit TRBD1. CDR1 is MNHEY, CDR2 SVGAGI, per germline. J was trimmed by 4 bases and V by 6 bases; bases with no gene match: 3. CDR3 length equals 14 residues. CDR3 sequence reads: CASRGQGAGTEAFF. The CDR3 nucleotides read TGTGCCAGCAGGGGACAGGGGGCGGGCACTGAAGCTTTCTTT.

This chain connects TRBV7-9 to TRBJ2-7; TRBD1 might be the D (6 bases). Germline V CDR1 and CDR2: SEHNR, FQNEAQ (reference sequence). V shed 5 bases and J shed 3 bases, with 14 bases lying between them. CDR3 size: 14 residues. This CDR3 reads CASSLKGGHYEQYF. CDR3 nucleotides: TGTGCCAGCAGCCTGAAAGGGGGACACTACGAGCAGTACTTC.

The chain recombines TRBV7-3 with TRBJ1-6, with 9 bases that match TRBD1. The germline CDR1 and CDR2 sequences are SGHTA and FQGTGA. The CDR3 runs 15 residues. V lost 3 bases, J lost 10 bases, and 7 bases stayed unmatched. The CDR3 loop is CASSFSTGGDSPLHF. CDR3 in DNA: TGTGCCAGCAGCTTCTCGACAGGGGGGGACTCACCCCTCCACTTT.

The chain has TRBV6-5 and TRBJ1-2, with D uncertain. The CDR3 runs 15 residues. V lost 7 bases, J lost 3 bases, and 18 bases lay in between. Germline lookup yields CDR1 MNHEY and CDR2 SVGAGI. The CDR3 protein is CASNPKPEVHYGYTF. The CDR3 bases are TGTGCCAGCAACCCCAAACCCGAAGTCCACTATGGCTACACCTTC.

The genes are TRBV24-1 and TRBJ1-1; TRBD1 is a possible D gene (6 bases). The CDR3 contains 12 residues. Trimming removed 3 bases at V and 8 bases at J, with 9 bases between. The germline V gene encodes CDR1 KGHDR and CDR2 SFDVKD. The CDR3 DNA is TGTGCCACCAGTGATCAGGGGATCGAAGCTTTCTTT. Its protein is CATSDQGIEAFF.

V usage is TRBV10-3 and J usage is TRBJ2-1; TRBD1 aligns across 9 bases. V lost 8 bases, J lost 4 bases, and 3 bases stayed unmatched. CDR1 and CDR2 (germline): ENHRY, SYGVKD. This CDR3 has 13 amino acids. The CDR3: CAISGTGYNEQFF. The DNA for the CDR3 is TGTGCCATCTCCGGGACAGGGTACAATGAGCAGTTCTTC.

This rearrangement joins TRBV3-1 (or the pseudogene TRBV3-2) to TRBJ2-1; 11 bases align to TRBD2. Germline CDR1 is LGHDT and CDR2 is YNNKEL (reference sequence). This CDR3 has 20 residues. V lost 1 base to trimming and J lost 4 bases; unmatched junction nucleotides: 15. CDR3 sequence: CASSQVLSLTSGGSYNEQFF. Written as DNA, the CDR3 is TGTGCCAGCAGCCAAGTTCTTTCCCTAACTAGCGGGGGCTCATACAATGAGCAGTTCTTC.

This clone was seen a few times. The chain links TRBV27 to TRBJ2-1; 10 bases match TRBD2. The CDR3 sequence is 15 residues long. Trimming removed 2 bases from V and 6 bases from J; junction bases left unmatched: 4. Germline CDR1 reads MNHEY; CDR2 reads SMNVEV (reference sequence). This CDR3 reads CASSLQLAGVNEQFF. CDR3 in DNA: TGTGCCAGCAGTTTACAGCTAGCGGGAGTCAATGAGCAGTTCTTC.

The J gene is TRBJ2-7, the V gene TRBV30, with 11 nucleotides matching TRBD1. This CDR3 contains 14 residues. V lost 1 base, J lost 7 bases, and 6 bases stayed unmatched. From germline, CDR1 is GTSNPN and CDR2 SVGIG (reference sequence). CDR3: CAWSGGQGAREQYF. CDR3 DNA: TGTGCCTGGAGTGGCGGACAGGGGGCACGGGAGCAGTACTTC.

This CDR3 is CASSQDQGTQPQHF. The CDR3 DNA is TGCGCCAGCAGCCAAGATCAGGGGACTCAGCCCCAGCATTTT. The J gene is TRBJ1-5, the V gene TRBV4-1, with D possibly TRBD1 on 6 matching bases. CDR1 and CDR2 from the germline V gene are MGHRA and YSYEKL. Trimming shortened V by 0 bases and J by 6 bases, and 9 bases separated the two germline ends. CDR3 size: 14 residues.

The J gene is TRBJ1-5, the V gene TRBV19; 8 positions agree with TRBD1. Trimming cost V 6 bases and J 9 bases; bases outside gene matches: 10. Germline V lookup: CDR1 LNHDA, CDR2 SQIVND (reference sequence). The CDR3 spans 14 residues. The CDR3 sequence: CASRNGQGGWPQHF. CDR3 nucleotide sequence: TGTGCCAGTAGAAATGGACAGGGAGGTTGGCCCCAGCATTTT.